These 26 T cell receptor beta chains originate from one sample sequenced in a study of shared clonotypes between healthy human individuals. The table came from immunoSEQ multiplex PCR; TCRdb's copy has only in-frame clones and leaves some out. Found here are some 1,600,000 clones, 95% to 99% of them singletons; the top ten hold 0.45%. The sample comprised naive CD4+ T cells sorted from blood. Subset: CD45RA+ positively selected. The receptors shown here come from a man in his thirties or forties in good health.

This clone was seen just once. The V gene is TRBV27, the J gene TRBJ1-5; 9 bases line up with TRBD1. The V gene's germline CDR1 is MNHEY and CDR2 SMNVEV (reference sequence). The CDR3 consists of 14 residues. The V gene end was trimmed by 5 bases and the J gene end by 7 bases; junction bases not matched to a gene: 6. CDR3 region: CASSPRTGDQPQHF. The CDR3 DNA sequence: TGTGCCAGCAGTCCGCGGACAGGGGACCAGCCCCAGCATTTT.

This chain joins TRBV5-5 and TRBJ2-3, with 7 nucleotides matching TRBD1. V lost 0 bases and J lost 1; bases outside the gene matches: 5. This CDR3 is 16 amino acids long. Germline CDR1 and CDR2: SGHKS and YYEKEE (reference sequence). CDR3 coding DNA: TGTGCCAGCAGCTTGGTGACAGGGACCGGCACAGATACGCAGTATTTT. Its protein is CASSLVTGTGTDTQYF. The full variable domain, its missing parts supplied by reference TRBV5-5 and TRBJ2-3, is DAGVTQSPTHLIKTRGQQVTLRCSPISGHKSVSWYQQVLGQGPQFIFQYYEKEERGRGNFPDRFSARQFPNYSSELNVNALLLGDSALYLCASSLVTGTGTDTQYFGPGTRLTVL.

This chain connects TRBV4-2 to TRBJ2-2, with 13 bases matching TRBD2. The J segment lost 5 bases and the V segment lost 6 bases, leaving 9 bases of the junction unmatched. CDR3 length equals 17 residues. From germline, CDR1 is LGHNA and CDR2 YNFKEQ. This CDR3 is CASSDTGLAGFTGELFF. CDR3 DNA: TGTGCCAGCAGTGACACGGGACTAGCGGGATTTACCGGGGAGCTGTTTTTT.

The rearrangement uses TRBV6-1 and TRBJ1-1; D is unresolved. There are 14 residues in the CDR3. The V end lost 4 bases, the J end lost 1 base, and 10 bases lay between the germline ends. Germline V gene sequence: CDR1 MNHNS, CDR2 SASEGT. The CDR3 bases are TGTGCCAGCAGTGTCAAGGTGGGGAACACTGAAGCTTTCTTT. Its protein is CASSVKVGNTEAFF.

CDR3 sequence reads: CASSRGQANSYEQYF. CDR3 in DNA: TGTGCCAGCAGTCGGGGACAGGCCAACTCCTACGAGCAGTACTTC. The rearrangement joins TRBV6-5 to TRBJ2-7; TRBD1 agrees at 8 bases. The junction had 6 bases not matched to a gene; V was cut back by 5 bases and J by 0 bases. This CDR3 is 15 amino acids long. The germline V gene has CDR1 MNHEY and CDR2 SVGAGI.

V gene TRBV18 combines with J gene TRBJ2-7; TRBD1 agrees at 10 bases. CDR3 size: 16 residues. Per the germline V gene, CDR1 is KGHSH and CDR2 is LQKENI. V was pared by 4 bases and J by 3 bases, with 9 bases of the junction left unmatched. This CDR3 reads CASSRAGTGDFYEQYF. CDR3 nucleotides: TGTGCCAGCTCACGGGCCGGGACAGGGGATTTCTACGAGCAGTACTTC.

CDR3 protein: CASSERDREVYEQYF. The CDR3 bases are TGTGCCAGCAGTGAGCGGGACAGGGAAGTTTACGAGCAGTACTTC. The chain is built from TRBV2 and TRBJ2-7; 9 nucleotides align to TRBD1. With 3 bases clipped from V and 4 bases from J, the junction kept 7 bases outside the gene matches. The CDR3 is made up of 15 amino acids. Germline V lookup: CDR1 SNHLY, CDR2 FYNNEI.

The CDR3 spells CASSLGKAGGFPDTQYF. Written as DNA, the CDR3 is TGTGCCAGCAGTTTAGGAAAAGCGGGAGGGTTCCCAGATACGCAGTATTTT. The V call is TRBV27, the J call TRBJ2-3; TRBD2 matches at 10 bases. The germline V gene has CDR1 MNHEY and CDR2 SMNVEV (reference sequence). V dropped 2 bases and J dropped 4; count of bases not matched to a gene: 9. This CDR3 is built from 17 residues.

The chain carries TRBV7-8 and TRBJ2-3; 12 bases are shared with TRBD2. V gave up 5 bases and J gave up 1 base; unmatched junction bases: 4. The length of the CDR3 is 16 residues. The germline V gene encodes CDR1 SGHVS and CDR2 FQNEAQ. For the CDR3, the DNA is TGTGCCAGCAGCCGGACTAGCGGGACACGCACAGATACGCAGTATTTT. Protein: CASSRTSGTRTDTQYF. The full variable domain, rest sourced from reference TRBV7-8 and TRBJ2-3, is GAGVSQSPRYKVAKRGQDVALRCDPISGHVSLFWYQQALGQGPEFLTYFQNEAQLDKSGLPSDRFFAERPEGSVSTLKIQRTQQEDSAVYLCASSRTSGTRTDTQYFGPGTRLTVL.

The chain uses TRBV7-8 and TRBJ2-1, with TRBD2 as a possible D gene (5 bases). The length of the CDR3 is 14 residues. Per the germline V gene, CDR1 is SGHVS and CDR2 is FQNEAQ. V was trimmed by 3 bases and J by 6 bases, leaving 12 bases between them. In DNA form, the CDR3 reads TGTGCCAGCAGCTTGGCTAGCCTGCTCAATGAGCAGTTCTTC. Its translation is CASSLASLLNEQFF.

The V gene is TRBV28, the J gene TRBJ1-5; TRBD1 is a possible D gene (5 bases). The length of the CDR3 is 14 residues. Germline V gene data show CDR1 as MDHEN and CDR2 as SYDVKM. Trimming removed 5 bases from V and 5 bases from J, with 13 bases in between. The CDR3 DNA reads TGTGCCAGCAGTGTGGCAGGGAAGTATCAGCCCCAGCATTTT. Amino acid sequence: CASSVAGKYQPQHF.

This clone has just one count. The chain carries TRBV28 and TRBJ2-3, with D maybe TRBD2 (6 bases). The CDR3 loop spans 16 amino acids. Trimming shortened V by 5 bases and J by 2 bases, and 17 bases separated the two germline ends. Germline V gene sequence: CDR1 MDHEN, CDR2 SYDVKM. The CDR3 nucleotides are TGTGCCAGCAGTGCTCCCGGAGGGGCTGACACAGATACGCAGTATTTT. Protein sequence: CASSAPGGADTDTQYF.

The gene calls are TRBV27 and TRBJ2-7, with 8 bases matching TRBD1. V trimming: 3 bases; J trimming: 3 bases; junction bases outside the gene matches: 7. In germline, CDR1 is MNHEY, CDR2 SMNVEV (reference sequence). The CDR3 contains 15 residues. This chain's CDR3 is CASSLLGQAFYEQYF. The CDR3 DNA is TGTGCCAGCAGTTTGTTGGGACAGGCCTTCTACGAGCAGTACTTC.

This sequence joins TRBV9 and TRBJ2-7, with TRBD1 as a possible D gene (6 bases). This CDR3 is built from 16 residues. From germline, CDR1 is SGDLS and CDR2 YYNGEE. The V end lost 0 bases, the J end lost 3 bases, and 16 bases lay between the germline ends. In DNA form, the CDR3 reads TGTGCCAGCAGCGTAGAGGGGGACGTTCGTTACTACGAGCAGTACTTC. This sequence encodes CASSVEGDVRYYEQYF. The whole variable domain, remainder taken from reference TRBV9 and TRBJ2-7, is DSGVTQTPKHLITATGQRVTLRCSPRSGDLSVYWYQQSLDQGLQFLIQYYNGEERAKGNILERFSAQQFPDLHSELNLSSLELGDSALYFCASSVEGDVRYYEQYFGPGTRLTVT.

This CDR3 is CASSQQGPPRSTIYF. DNA for the CDR3: TGTGCCAGCAGTCAACAGGGACCTCCTCGAAGCACCATATATTTT. The chain combines TRBV6-1 with TRBJ1-3, with TRBD1 as a possible D gene (6 bases). Germline-derived CDR1 and CDR2 are MNHNS and SASEGT. The V and J ends lost 5 bases and 9 bases respectively, with 20 bases between them. The CDR3 sequence is 15 residues long.

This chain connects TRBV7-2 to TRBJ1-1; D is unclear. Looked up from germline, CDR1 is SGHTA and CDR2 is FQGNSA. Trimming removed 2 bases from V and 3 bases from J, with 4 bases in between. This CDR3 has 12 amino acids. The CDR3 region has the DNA TGTGCCAGCAGCTTAAGGTACACTGAAGCTTTCTTT. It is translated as CASSLRYTEAFF.

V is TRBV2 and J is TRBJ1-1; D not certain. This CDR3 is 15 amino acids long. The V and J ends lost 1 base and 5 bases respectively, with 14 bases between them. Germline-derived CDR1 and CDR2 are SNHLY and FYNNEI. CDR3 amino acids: CASSEVTVKRTEAFF. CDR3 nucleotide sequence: TGTGCCAGCAGTGAAGTCACGGTGAAAAGAACTGAAGCTTTCTTT.

CDR3 nucleotides: TGTGCCAGCAGCTTGGCCAAGGGCAGGGGGCTTGGGGAGACCCAGTACTTC. Translating gives CASSLAKGRGLGETQYF. This sequence joins TRBV5-8 and TRBJ2-5; TRBD1 matches 8 bases. Germline V gene lookup returns CDR1 SGHTS and CDR2 YDEGEE. This CDR3 contains 17 residues. V was clipped by 0 bases and J by 5 bases; unmatched bases: 12.

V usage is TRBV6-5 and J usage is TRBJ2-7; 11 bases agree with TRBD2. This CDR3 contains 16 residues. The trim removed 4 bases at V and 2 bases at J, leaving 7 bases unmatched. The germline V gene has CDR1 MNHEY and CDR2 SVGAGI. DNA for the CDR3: TGTGCCAGCAGTTTCTTGACTAGCGGGGAGACCTACGAGCAGTACTTC. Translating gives CASSFLTSGETYEQYF.

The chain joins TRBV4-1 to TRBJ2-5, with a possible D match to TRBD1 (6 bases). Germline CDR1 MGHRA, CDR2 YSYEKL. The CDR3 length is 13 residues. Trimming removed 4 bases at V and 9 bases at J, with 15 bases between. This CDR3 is CASSPVGADSQYF. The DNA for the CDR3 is TGCGCCAGCAGCCCTGTGGGGGCTGATTCCCAGTACTTC.

The chain's CDR3 is CASRKPGQEYF. In DNA, the CDR3 is TGTGCCAGCAGAAAGCCGGGACAGGAGTACTTC. V and J are TRBV6-5 and TRBJ2-5; 8 bases agree with TRBD1. CDR3 length equals 11 residues. CDR1 is MNHEY, CDR2 SVGAGI, per germline. V lost 6 bases to trimming and J lost 12 bases; unmatched junction nucleotides: 6.

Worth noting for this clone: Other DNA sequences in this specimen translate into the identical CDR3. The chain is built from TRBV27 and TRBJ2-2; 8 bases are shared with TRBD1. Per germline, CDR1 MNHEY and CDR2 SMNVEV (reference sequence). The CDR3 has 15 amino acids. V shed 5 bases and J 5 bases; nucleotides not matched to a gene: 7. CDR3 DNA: TGTGCCAGCAGTCTCCTGGACAGGGATACCGGGGAGCTGTTTTTT. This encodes CASSLLDRDTGELFF.

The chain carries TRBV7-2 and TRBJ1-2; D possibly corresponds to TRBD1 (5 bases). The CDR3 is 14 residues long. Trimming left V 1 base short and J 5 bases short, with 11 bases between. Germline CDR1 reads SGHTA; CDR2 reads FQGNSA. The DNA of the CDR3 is TGTGCCAGCAGCTTAGATCAGGGCGGATATGGCTACACCTTC. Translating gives CASSLDQGGYGYTF.

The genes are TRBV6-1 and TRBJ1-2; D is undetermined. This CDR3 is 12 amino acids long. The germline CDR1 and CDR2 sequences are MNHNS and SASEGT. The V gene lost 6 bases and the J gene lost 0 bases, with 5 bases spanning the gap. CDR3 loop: CASSITNYGYTF. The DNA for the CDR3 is TGTGCCAGCAGCATTACTAACTATGGCTACACCTTC.

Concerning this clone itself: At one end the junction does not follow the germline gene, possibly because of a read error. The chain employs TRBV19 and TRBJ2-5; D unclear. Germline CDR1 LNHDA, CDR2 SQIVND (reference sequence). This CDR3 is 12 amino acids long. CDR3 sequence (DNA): TGTGCCAGTAGTGGTGACCAAAAGACCCAGTACTTC. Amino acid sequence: CASSGDQKTQYF.

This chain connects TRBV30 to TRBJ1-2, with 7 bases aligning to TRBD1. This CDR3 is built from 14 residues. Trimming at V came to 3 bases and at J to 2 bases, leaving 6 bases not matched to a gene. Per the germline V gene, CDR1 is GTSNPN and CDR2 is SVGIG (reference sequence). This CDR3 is CAWSGDRSNYGYTF. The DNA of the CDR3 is TGTGCCTGGAGCGGGGACAGATCCAACTATGGCTACACCTTC.